A selection of T cell receptor beta chains follows, all from one sample in a study of neurological immune-mediated disorders. TCRdb fed the 5' RACE reads into MiXCR, producing one record per CDR3 protein. The sample shows tens of thousands of distinct CDR3 sequences, roughly 13% of them seen only once. Sample: CD4+ T cells from blood. Source of these receptors: a female donor with HTLV-1-associated myelopathy (HAM/TSP). Each CDR3 is given with its conserved first and last residue. D genes are given only for firm matches. For some rows the clone size is stated as once, few or many, or as a class when expanded; others skip it.

v_gene: TRBV12-3/TRBV12-4
d_gene: -
abundance: many
j_gene: TRBJ2-2
CDR3aa: CASSLQGHTGELFF
CDR3nt: TGTGCCAGCAGCTTACAGGGACACACCGGGGAGCTGTTTTTT

v_gene: TRBV6-2/TRBV6-3
d_gene: TRBD2
abundance: -
j_gene: TRBJ2-1
CDR3aa: CASSPLFPSGNEQFF
CDR3nt: TGTGCCAGCAGTCCCCTTTTCCCTAGCGGCAATGAGCAGTTCTTC

v_gene: TRBV7-2
d_gene: -
abundance: many
j_gene: TRBJ1-5
CDR3aa: CASSPDTFNQPQHF
CDR3nt: TGTGCCAGCAGCCCGGACACATTCAATCAGCCCCAGCATTTT

v_gene: TRBV3-1
d_gene: -
abundance: many
j_gene: TRBJ1-3
CDR3aa: CASSQIHSSGNTIYF
CDR3nt: TGTGCCAGCAGCCAAATACACAGCTCTGGAAACACCATATATTTT

v_gene: TRBV24-1
d_gene: TRBD1
abundance: many
j_gene: TRBJ2-5
CDR3aa: CATSDRQGGQETQYF
CDR3nt: TGTGCCACCAGTGATCGACAGGGCGGGCAAGAGACCCAGTACTTC

v_gene: TRBV6-5
d_gene: -
abundance: many
j_gene: TRBJ2-1
CDR3aa: CASSFSGAAYNEQFF
CDR3nt: TGTGCCAGCAGTTTTTCGGGGGCCGCCTACAATGAGCAGTTCTTC

v_gene: TRBV4-2
d_gene: TRBD2
abundance: many
j_gene: TRBJ2-1
CDR3aa: CASSQSGTSWGSGEQFF
CDR3nt: TGTGCCAGCAGCCAATCCGGGACTAGCTGGGGAAGTGGTGAGCAGTTCTTC

v_gene: TRBV3-1
d_gene: -
abundance: many
j_gene: TRBJ2-1
CDR3aa: CASSHRAGVEQFF
CDR3nt: TGTGCCAGCAGCCATCGGGCAGGGGTTGAGCAGTTCTTC

v_gene: TRBV20-1
d_gene: TRBD2
abundance: many
j_gene: TRBJ2-3
CDR3aa: CSARTWGEGDTDTQYF
CDR3nt: TGCAGTGCTAGGACCTGGGGGGAGGGTGACACAGATACGCAGTATTTT

v_gene: TRBV5-1
d_gene: -
abundance: few
j_gene: TRBJ2-3
CDR3aa: CASSLGVDPSTDTQYF
CDR3nt: TGCGCCAGCAGCTTGGGGGTGGATCCTAGCACAGATACGCAGTATTTT

v_gene: TRBV6-2/TRBV6-3
d_gene: -
abundance: many
j_gene: TRBJ2-5
CDR3aa: CASSFRAETQYF
CDR3nt: TGTGCCAGCAGTTTCCGTGCGGAGACCCAGTACTTC

v_gene: TRBV5-6
d_gene: TRBD2
abundance: many
j_gene: TRBJ2-3
CDR3aa: CASSLGSGGPEGDTQYF
CDR3nt: TGTGCCAGCAGCTTGGGTAGCGGGGGGCCGGAAGGGGATACGCAGTATTTT

v_gene: TRBV11-2
d_gene: TRBD1
abundance: many
j_gene: TRBJ2-7
CDR3aa: CASNSQGSYEQYF
CDR3nt: TGTGCCAGCAACTCACAGGGGTCCTACGAGCAGTACTTC

v_gene: TRBV11-2
d_gene: -
abundance: once
j_gene: TRBJ2-3
CDR3aa: CASSYRAKTTDTQYF
CDR3nt: TGTGCCAGCAGCTATCGGGCCAAAACCACGGATACGCAGTATTTT

v_gene: TRBV20-1
d_gene: TRBD2
abundance: many
j_gene: TRBJ2-7
CDR3aa: CSVGSGRPLYEQYF
CDR3nt: TGCAGTGTAGGTAGCGGGAGGCCTCTCTACGAGCAGTACTTC

v_gene: TRBV29-1
d_gene: TRBD2
abundance: many
j_gene: TRBJ2-3
CDR3aa: CSVEDSGGVRETDTQYF
CDR3nt: TGCAGCGTTGAAGACTCGGGCGGGGTGCGGGAGACAGATACGCAGTATTTT

v_gene: TRBV18
d_gene: -
abundance: many
j_gene: TRBJ2-5
CDR3aa: CASSLGGAQETQYF
CDR3nt: TGTGCCAGCTCACTCGGCGGAGCCCAAGAGACCCAGTACTTC

v_gene: TRBV15
d_gene: -
abundance: many
j_gene: TRBJ1-1
CDR3aa: CATSRGRLNTEAFF
CDR3nt: TGTGCCACCAGCAGAGGACGGCTGAACACTGAAGCTTTCTTT

v_gene: TRBV19
d_gene: -
abundance: few
j_gene: TRBJ1-4
CDR3aa: CASRTAAATNEKLFF
CDR3nt: TGTGCCAGTAGGACAGCGGCAGCAACTAATGAAAAACTGTTTTTT

v_gene: TRBV20-1
d_gene: TRBD2
abundance: many
j_gene: TRBJ2-3
CDR3aa: CSARNLILAGADTQYF
CDR3nt: TGCAGTGCTAGAAACCTTATACTAGCGGGAGCGGATACGCAGTATTTT

v_gene: TRBV12-3/TRBV12-4
d_gene: TRBD2
abundance: many
j_gene: TRBJ2-1
CDR3aa: CASSYGLAGSNEQFF
CDR3nt: TGTGCCAGCAGTTATGGGCTAGCGGGCTCCAATGAGCAGTTCTTC

v_gene: TRBV20-1
d_gene: -
abundance: many
j_gene: TRBJ1-1
CDR3aa: CSAPAGPGRAFF
CDR3nt: TGCAGTGCTCCGGCGGGGCCCGGGCGGGCTTTCTTT

v_gene: TRBV10-2
d_gene: TRBD1
abundance: many
j_gene: TRBJ1-2
CDR3aa: CASSETGTAHGYTF
CDR3nt: TGCGCCAGCAGTGAGACCGGGACAGCCCATGGCTACACCTTC

v_gene: TRBV29-1
d_gene: -
abundance: many
j_gene: TRBJ2-7
CDR3aa: CSVVTGLYEQYF
CDR3nt: TGCAGCGTTGTGACGGGACTCTACGAGCAGTACTTC

v_gene: TRBV29-1
d_gene: TRBD1
abundance: medium-sized
j_gene: TRBJ2-3
CDR3aa: CSVGQGSTDTQYF
CDR3nt: TGCAGCGTGGGACAGGGATCCACAGATACGCAGTATTTT

v_gene: TRBV5-6
d_gene: -
abundance: many
j_gene: TRBJ2-5
CDR3aa: CASSLYVAAELETQYF
CDR3nt: TGTGCCAGCAGCTTGTACGTAGCGGCGGAGCTAGAGACCCAGTACTTC

v_gene: TRBV7-2
d_gene: -
abundance: many
j_gene: TRBJ1-4
CDR3aa: CASSSGGEVRKLFF
CDR3nt: TGTGCCAGCAGCTCTGGGGGGGAGGTGAGGAAACTGTTTTTT

v_gene: TRBV3-1
d_gene: TRBD2
abundance: many
j_gene: TRBJ2-7
CDR3aa: CASRPTSGLSYEQYF
CDR3nt: TGTGCCAGCAGGCCGACTAGCGGGCTCTCCTACGAGCAGTACTTC

v_gene: TRBV11-1
d_gene: TRBD2
abundance: many
j_gene: TRBJ2-7
CDR3aa: CASSPMASGGYEQYF
CDR3nt: TGTGCCAGCAGCCCAATGGCTAGCGGGGGATACGAGCAGTACTTC

v_gene: TRBV7-3
d_gene: -
abundance: many
j_gene: TRBJ2-3
CDR3aa: CASSLTADTQYF
CDR3nt: TGTGCCAGCAGCTTGACAGCAGATACGCAGTATTTT

v_gene: TRBV4-2
d_gene: -
abundance: many
j_gene: TRBJ1-1
CDR3aa: CASSQGGRQNTEAFF
CDR3nt: TGTGCCAGCAGCCAAGGAGGCCGACAGAACACTGAAGCTTTCTTT

v_gene: TRBV5-1
d_gene: -
abundance: many
j_gene: TRBJ2-5
CDR3aa: CASSLQGREGETQYF
CDR3nt: TGCGCCAGCAGCTTACAGGGACGGGAAGGGGAGACCCAGTACTTC

v_gene: TRBV14
d_gene: -
abundance: many
j_gene: TRBJ2-5
CDR3aa: CASSRNRGGETQYF
CDR3nt: TGTGCCAGCAGCCGTAACAGGGGAGGAGAGACCCAGTACTTC

v_gene: TRBV2
d_gene: -
abundance: many
j_gene: TRBJ2-2
CDR3aa: CASTPWGITGELFF
CDR3nt: TGTGCCAGCACCCCCTGGGGTATCACCGGGGAGCTGTTTTTT

v_gene: TRBV7-2
d_gene: TRBD2
abundance: many
j_gene: TRBJ2-7
CDR3aa: CASSRVAGATYEQYF
CDR3nt: TGTGCCAGCAGTCGAGTAGCGGGCGCCACCTACGAGCAGTACTTC

v_gene: TRBV6-6
d_gene: TRBD1
abundance: many
j_gene: TRBJ1-6
CDR3aa: CASGTGNSPLHF
CDR3nt: TGTGCCAGCGGGACAGGCAATTCACCCCTCCACTTT

v_gene: TRBV4-3
d_gene: -
abundance: many
j_gene: TRBJ1-2
CDR3aa: CASSLNVEGSRYTF
CDR3nt: TGCGCCAGCAGCCTTAATGTAGAGGGGTCCCGCTACACCTTC

v_gene: TRBV20-1
d_gene: TRBD2
abundance: many
j_gene: TRBJ2-3
CDR3aa: CSARAISGSTDTQYF
CDR3nt: TGCAGTGCTAGAGCGATTAGCGGGAGCACAGATACGCAGTATTTT

v_gene: TRBV14
d_gene: TRBD2
abundance: many
j_gene: TRBJ2-1
CDR3aa: CASSQSGLAGENEQFF
CDR3nt: TGTGCCAGCAGCCAATCTGGACTAGCGGGGGAAAATGAGCAGTTCTTC

v_gene: TRBV5-5
d_gene: -
abundance: medium-sized
j_gene: TRBJ2-3
CDR3aa: CASSFADTQYF
CDR3nt: TGTGCCAGCAGCTTCGCAGATACGCAGTATTTT

v_gene: TRBV9
d_gene: -
abundance: many
j_gene: TRBJ2-2
CDR3aa: CASSVSSPTTGELFF
CDR3nt: TGTGCCAGCAGCGTTTCGTCACCGACCACCGGGGAGCTGTTTTTT

v_gene: TRBV5-1
d_gene: TRBD2
abundance: many
j_gene: TRBJ2-3
CDR3aa: CASGLAGTDTQYF
CDR3nt: TGCGCCAGCGGACTAGCGGGCACAGATACGCAGTATTTT

v_gene: TRBV5-1
d_gene: TRBD1
abundance: many
j_gene: TRBJ1-2
CDR3aa: CASSLGRGRTGRVHGYTF
CDR3nt: TGCGCCAGCAGCCTGGGCCGGGGCAGGACAGGGAGAGTCCATGGCTACACCTTC

v_gene: TRBV7-2
d_gene: TRBD1
abundance: few
j_gene: TRBJ2-7
CDR3aa: CASSFGQGKPYEQYF
CDR3nt: TGTGCCAGCAGCTTCGGACAGGGGAAGCCCTACGAGCAGTACTTC

v_gene: TRBV29-1
d_gene: -
abundance: many
j_gene: TRBJ1-1
CDR3aa: CSTRIEDTEAFF
CDR3nt: TGCAGCACCAGGATCGAGGACACTGAAGCTTTCTTT

v_gene: TRBV20-1
d_gene: -
abundance: many
j_gene: TRBJ2-3
CDR3aa: CSALPLQRTSTDTQYF
CDR3nt: TGCAGTGCACTCCCCCTCCAGCGGACTAGCACAGATACGCAGTATTTT

v_gene: TRBV20-1
d_gene: -
abundance: many
j_gene: TRBJ1-3
CDR3aa: CSAPMTGTVSGNTIYF
CDR3nt: TGCAGTGCTCCTATGACCGGGACGGTCTCTGGAAACACCATATATTTT